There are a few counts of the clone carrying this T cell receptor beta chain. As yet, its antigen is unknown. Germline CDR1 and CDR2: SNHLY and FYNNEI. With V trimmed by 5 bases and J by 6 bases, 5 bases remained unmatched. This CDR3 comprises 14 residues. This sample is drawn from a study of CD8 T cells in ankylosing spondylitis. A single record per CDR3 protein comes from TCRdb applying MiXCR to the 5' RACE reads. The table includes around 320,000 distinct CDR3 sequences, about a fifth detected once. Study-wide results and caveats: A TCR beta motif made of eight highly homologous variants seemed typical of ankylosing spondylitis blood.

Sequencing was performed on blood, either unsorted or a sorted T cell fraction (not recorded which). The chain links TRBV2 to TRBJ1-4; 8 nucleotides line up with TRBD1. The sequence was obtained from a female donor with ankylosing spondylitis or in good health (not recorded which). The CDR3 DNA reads TGTGCCAGCAGTACCGACAGGGGCGATGAAAAACTGTTTTTT. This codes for CASSTDRGDEKLFF. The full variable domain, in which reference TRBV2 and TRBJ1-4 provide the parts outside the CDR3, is EPEVTQTPSHQVTQMGQEVILRCVPISNHLYFYWYRQILGQKVEFLVSFYNNEISEKSEIFDDQFSVERPDGSNFTLKIRSTKLEDSAMYFCASSTDRGDEKLFFGSGTQLSVL.